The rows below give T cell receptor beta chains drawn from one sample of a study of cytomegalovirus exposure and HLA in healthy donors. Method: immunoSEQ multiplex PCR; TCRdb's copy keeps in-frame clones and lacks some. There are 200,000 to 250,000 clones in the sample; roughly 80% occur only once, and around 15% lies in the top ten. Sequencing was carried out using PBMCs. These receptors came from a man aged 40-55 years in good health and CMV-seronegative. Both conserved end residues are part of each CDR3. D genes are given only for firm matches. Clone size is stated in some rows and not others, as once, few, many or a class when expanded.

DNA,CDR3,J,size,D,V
TGTGCCAGCAGCCAAGGGCCTAGCGAAGCCTACGAGCAGTACTTC,CASSQGPSEAYEQYF,TRBJ2-7,few,.,TRBV5-4
TGTGCCAGCAGGCGTGACAGGGGGCGTAACAATGAGCAGTTCTTC,CASRRDRGRNNEQFF,TRBJ2-1,.,TRBD1,TRBV6-6
TGTGCCAGCAGTTTAGGAGGGGGCGATGGCTACACCTTC,CASSLGGGDGYTF,TRBJ1-2,.,TRBD1,TRBV27
TGTGCCAGCAGTGTTGGAGGACCGAGCTCTGGAAACACCATATATTTT,CASSVGGPSSGNTIYF,TRBJ1-3,.,.,TRBV28
TGTGCCAGCAGCTTATCCCCGCTAGCGGGAGGTAAGGGGGAGACCCAGTACTTC,CASSLSPLAGGKGETQYF,TRBJ2-5,.,TRBD2,TRBV7-3
TGTGCCAGCAATACCGGGGGGGGTCGGAATGAGCAGTTCTTC,CASNTGGGRNEQFF,TRBJ2-1,.,TRBD2,TRBV25-1
TGTGCCAGTAGTATCGGGGAAATGGGCACTGAAGCTTTCTTT,CASSIGEMGTEAFF,TRBJ1-1,few,.,TRBV19
TGCGCCAGCAGCCAAGGACAGGGACGAGGAAATTCACCCCTCCACTTT,CASSQGQGRGNSPLHF,TRBJ1-6,.,TRBD1,TRBV4-3
TGTGCCAGCAGTTTAATCCTCAACACTGAAGCTTTCTTT,CASSLILNTEAFF,TRBJ1-1,.,.,TRBV28
TGTGCCAGCAGTTACGGGGGGGCTCAAGAGACCCAGTACTTC,CASSYGGAQETQYF,TRBJ2-5,.,.,TRBV6-6
TGTGCCACCATGGCCGGGACAGATAACACTGAAGCTTTCTTT,CATMAGTDNTEAFF,TRBJ1-1,.,TRBD1,TRBV15
TGTGCCAGTGGGGACAGGGGTGGCACAGATACGCAGTATTTT,CASGDRGGTDTQYF,TRBJ2-3,.,TRBD1,TRBV19
TGTGCCAGCAGTTTAGGACTAGCGGGACCCCTTGGAGGCGAGCAGTACTTC,CASSLGLAGPLGGEQYF,TRBJ2-7,.,TRBD2,TRBV9
TGTGCCAGCAGCGTAGACCAGGGAAGCTCCTACAATGAGCAGTTCTTC,CASSVDQGSSYNEQFF,TRBJ2-1,.,.,TRBV9
TGCGCCAGCAGCCTTTCCGGGACAGCCTATAATGAAAAACTGTTTTTT,CASSLSGTAYNEKLFF,TRBJ1-4,.,TRBD1,TRBV5-1
TGTGCCAGCAGTTTCTCAGGGGGGAATGAAAAACTGTTTTTT,CASSFSGGNEKLFF,TRBJ1-4,.,TRBD1,TRBV5-5
TGTGCCATCAGTGACAGACTAGAAGCTTTCTTT,CAISDRLEAFF,TRBJ1-1,medium-sized,.,TRBV10-3
TGTGCCAGCAGGCAAGCCCGGGGGGTAAAAGAGACCCAGTACTTC,CASRQARGVKETQYF,TRBJ2-5,.,TRBD2,TRBV27
TGCGCCAGCAGTGAGTCAGGGGTCGGAAACACCATATATTTT,CASSESGVGNTIYF,TRBJ1-3,.,.,TRBV10-2
TGCACCAGCACCCCCAACCGGACTAGTAGGACCGAGCAGTACTTC,CTSTPNRTSRTEQYF,TRBJ2-7,once,.,TRBV1
TGCGCCAGCAGCCAACGGGACAGCGGCGGGACTGAAGCTTTCTTT,CASSQRDSGGTEAFF,TRBJ1-1,.,TRBD1,TRBV4-3
TGTTCCAGCAGCCCCCAGACAGGGAACACTGAAGCTTTCTTT,CSSSPQTGNTEAFF,TRBJ1-1,.,.,TRBV7-9
TGTGCCACCCCCGGGGAGGGGGGTTGGGAAAAACTGTTTTTT,CATPGEGGWEKLFF,TRBJ1-4,once,.,TRBV15
TGTGCCAGCAGCGTAGTAGATAGCGCCAATGAGCAGTTCTTC,CASSVVDSANEQFF,TRBJ2-1,.,.,TRBV9
TGTGCCAGCAGCTCCGGGACTAGCTCCTACAATGAGCAGTTCTTC,CASSSGTSSYNEQFF,TRBJ2-1,.,TRBD2,TRBV7-3
TGTGCCAGCAGTTTGGGGAGCCCCTACAATGAGCAGTTCTTC,CASSLGSPYNEQFF,TRBJ2-1,once,.,TRBV27
TGTGCCAGCAGCTTAGGGGACGCAGCGGGAGATTGGGAGACCCAGTACTTC,CASSLGDAAGDWETQYF,TRBJ2-5,.,TRBD2,TRBV7-7
TGTGCCAGCAGCTTGTCAGGGCGGGGATACAATGAGCAGTTCTTC,CASSLSGRGYNEQFF,TRBJ2-1,.,.,TRBV5-6
TGTGCCACCAGCCCCGTCCAGGGTCGTTACAATGAGCAGTTCTTC,CATSPVQGRYNEQFF,TRBJ2-1,.,.,TRBV15
TGTGCCAGCGCCAGACAGGGAACTAATGAAAAACTGTTTTTT,CASARQGTNEKLFF,TRBJ1-4,.,TRBD1,TRBV27
TGTGCCAGCAGACCGGGACTAGCAAACAATGAGCAGTTCTTC,CASRPGLANNEQFF,TRBJ2-1,.,TRBD2,TRBV6-5
TGTGCCAGTCAGGGACCTACCGGGACTAGCGCCCGAGAGACCCAGTACTTC,CASQGPTGTSARETQYF,TRBJ2-5,.,TRBD2,TRBV19
TGTGCCAGCAGCTTAGAAGAGACAGGCAGTGTTGACCCAACTTTCTTT,CASSLEETGSVDPTFF,TRBJ1-1,.,.,TRBV7-9
TGTGCCAGCAGCGTAGGCGGGAGTACCGGGGAGCTGTTTTTT,CASSVGGSTGELFF,TRBJ2-2,.,TRBD2,TRBV9
TGTGCCACCAGCAGAGATTTTGGAGGGCTTGAAGCTTTCTTT,CATSRDFGGLEAFF,TRBJ1-1,few,.,TRBV15
TGTGCCAGCAGACCTGCTAGCGGGGTACACTCTGCCTACAATGAGCAGTTCTTC,CASRPASGVHSAYNEQFF,TRBJ2-1,.,TRBD2,TRBV28
TGTGCCAGCAGAGAACAGGGGGCTAAGTATGGCTACACCTTC,CASREQGAKYGYTF,TRBJ1-2,.,TRBD1,TRBV5-4
TGTGCCAGTAGTAGGACTAGCGGCCAAGAGACCCAGTACTTC,CASSRTSGQETQYF,TRBJ2-5,once,TRBD2,TRBV19
TGTGCCAGCAGTGAAGCGGAGGGCTATGGCTACACCTTC,CASSEAEGYGYTF,TRBJ1-2,few,.,TRBV6-1
TGTGCCAGCAGTTACCGGAGACAGGGAGGCAATGAGCAGTTCTTC,CASSYRRQGGNEQFF,TRBJ2-1,.,.,TRBV6-5
TGTGCCAGCAGCTTACCAGGGGCCCTCCCCTATGGCTACACCTTC,CASSLPGALPYGYTF,TRBJ1-2,.,.,TRBV7-2
TGTGCCAGCCGCGGGACTCCTCTCGACAATGAGCAGTTCTTC,CASRGTPLDNEQFF,TRBJ2-1,few,.,TRBV6-1
TGCGCCAGCAGCCCGACGGCCAGGTACGAGCAGTACTTC,CASSPTARYEQYF,TRBJ2-7,.,.,TRBV5-1
TGTGCCAGCAGCTTAATAGAGGCAGGGTCCTATGGCTACACCTTC,CASSLIEAGSYGYTF,TRBJ1-2,.,.,TRBV13
TGTGCCAGCAGCGACCGACAGGGTAGTGACGAGCAGTACTTC,CASSDRQGSDEQYF,TRBJ2-7,.,TRBD1,TRBV2
TGTGCCAGCAGCGGACCAGGGGGCCACGGGGAAAACATTCAGTACTTC,CASSGPGGHGENIQYF,TRBJ2-4,.,.,TRBV21-1
TGCGCCAGCAGCGCGGGGACTAGCGGGTCGTCCTACGAGCAGTACTTC,CASSAGTSGSSYEQYF,TRBJ2-7,.,TRBD2,TRBV5-1
TGCGCCAGCAGCCCCCCCCGGACAGGGGGCCCCACCGGGGAGCTGTTTTTT,CASSPPRTGGPTGELFF,TRBJ2-2,.,TRBD1,TRBV4-1
TGCGCCAGCAGCTTCCCGGGACTAGCGGGAGTTGGTGAGCAGTTCTTC,CASSFPGLAGVGEQFF,TRBJ2-1,.,TRBD2,TRBV5-1
TGTGCCAGCAGCGCCTCAGGGGAGAGGAACACTGAAGCTTTCTTT,CASSASGERNTEAFF,TRBJ1-1,.,.,TRBV4-2
TGCGCCAGCAGTCAGGGGGCTGCAACTAATGAAAAACTGTTTTTT,CASSQGAATNEKLFF,TRBJ1-4,few,TRBD1,TRBV5-1
TGTGCCAGTAGGGAAAGAATCCTAGACAGAAACACTGAAGCTTTCTTT,CASRERILDRNTEAFF,TRBJ1-1,once,.,TRBV19
TGTGCCAGCAGCTTGGGGCTCGGCAGGTCAGGTGAGCAGTTCTTC,CASSLGLGRSGEQFF,TRBJ2-1,few,.,TRBV7-9